This T cell receptor beta chain is from a study of cytomegalovirus exposure and HLA in healthy donors. Study-level information: Of all 400 or so donors who were genotyped, 75% to 90% belonged to the Caucasian-associated ancestry cluster.

The PCR employed 60 Vbeta primers together with 13 Jbeta primers. Sequencing was performed with immunoSEQ multiplex PCR; in TCRdb, only in-frame clones are kept and a portion is missing. Of 150,000 to 200,000 clones listed, around four fifths are singletons. In regard to this clone: As yet, its antigen is unknown.

V lost 7 bases to trimming and J lost 2 bases, with 15 bases between them. The germline gives CDR1 MRHNA, CDR2 SNTAGT. CDR3 length: 15 residues. Study-level points and caveats: Exclusion applied to some V segments, including TRBV6-2 and TRBV6-3, as they were indistinguishable.

The J gene is TRBJ1-5, the V gene TRBV6-4; TRBD1 might be the D (6 bases). Material for sequencing was PBMCs. This TCR was sampled from a man between 18 and 29 years old in good health and CMV-seropositive. The CDR3 DNA follows: TGTGCCAGCAAGGGGGGGGGCTATGGCAATCAGCCCCAGCATTTT. This translates into CASKGGGYGNQPQHF.